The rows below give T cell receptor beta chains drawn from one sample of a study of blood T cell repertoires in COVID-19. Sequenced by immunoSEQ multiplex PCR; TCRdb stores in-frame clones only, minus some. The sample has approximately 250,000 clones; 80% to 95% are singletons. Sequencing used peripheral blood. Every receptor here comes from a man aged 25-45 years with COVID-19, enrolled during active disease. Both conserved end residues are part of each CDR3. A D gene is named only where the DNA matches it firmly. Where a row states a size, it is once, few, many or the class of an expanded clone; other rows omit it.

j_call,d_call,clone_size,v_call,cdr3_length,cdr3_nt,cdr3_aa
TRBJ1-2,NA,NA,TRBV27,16,TGTGCCAGCAGTTTGTCCAGGGTCGTTACTAACTATGGCTACACCTTC,CASSLSRVVTNYGYTF
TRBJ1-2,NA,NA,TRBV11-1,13,TGTGCCAGCAGCTTGCCAAGCAACTATGGCTACACCTTC,CASSLPSNYGYTF
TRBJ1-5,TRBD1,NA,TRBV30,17,TGTGCCTGGAGTACCACTCCTCCCGGGACAGGGTATCAGCCCCAGCATTTT,CAWSTTPPGTGYQPQHF
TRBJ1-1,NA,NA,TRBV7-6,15,TGTGCCAGCAGCTTAATCTCTGAGGGTATCACTGAAGCTTTCTTT,CASSLISEGITEAFF
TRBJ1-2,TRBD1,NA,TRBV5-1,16,TGCGCCAGCAGCGGGGGACAGGGGGTGAATTCCTATGGCTACACCTTC,CASSGGQGVNSYGYTF
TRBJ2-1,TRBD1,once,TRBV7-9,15,TGTGCCAGCAGCTTGACAGGGGGCACCTACAATGAGCAGTTCTTC,CASSLTGGTYNEQFF
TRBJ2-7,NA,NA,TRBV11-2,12,TGTGCCAGCAGCATGACACTCTACGAGCAGTACTTC,CASSMTLYEQYF
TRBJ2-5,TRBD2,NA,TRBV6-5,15,TGTGCCAGCAGACTACTAGCGGGGGGGGTGGAGACCCAGTACTTC,CASRLLAGGVETQYF
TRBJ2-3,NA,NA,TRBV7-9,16,TGTGCCAGCAGCTTACACCTGGGACTGAACACAGATACGCAGTATTTT,CASSLHLGLNTDTQYF
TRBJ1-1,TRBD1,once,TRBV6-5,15,TGTGCCAGCAGTTACCGGGCGGGACAGGGGACTGAAGCTTTCTTT,CASSYRAGQGTEAFF
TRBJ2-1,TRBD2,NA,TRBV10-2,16,TGCGCCAGCACGGGACTAGCGGGGGGCCCCGTCGGTGAGCAGTTCTTC,CASTGLAGGPVGEQFF